This T cell receptor (beta chain) was captured in a study of molecular identifiers for immune sequencing clone quantification. Points from the study as a whole: Detectable among about a million naive cells, according to reports, was Jurkat TCR RNA spiked in from one cell.

The authors sorted naive CD8 T cells as CD8+CD4-CCR7+CD45RA+. V shed 6 bases and J 4 bases; nucleotides not matched to a gene: 10. Germline CDR1 and CDR2: SEHNR and FQNEAQ (reference sequence). The CDR3 length is 16 residues. Listed TCR primers and previously described methods were used for bulk TCR libraries. TCRdb reprocessed the PCR reads via MiXCR and lists one record per CDR3 protein. The sample records roughly 630,000 distinct CDR3 sequences, about 25% being singletons. To note about this clonotype: As yet, its antigen is unknown.

The V gene is TRBV7-9, the J gene TRBJ2-1; TRBD2 agrees at 9 bases. The clonotype originates from a human donor in good health. Some libraries in this study had Jurkat cell RNA spiked in. Sequencing was done on a sample of naive CD8+ T cells from blood, with Jurkat cell RNA spiked in. As to subset: FACS-sorted CD8+CD4-CCR7+CD45RA+ naive T cells. CDR3 sequence (DNA): TGTGCCAGCAGGGAACCGACTAGCGGAGGGTACAATGAGCAGTTCTTC. This sequence encodes CASREPTSGGYNEQFF.